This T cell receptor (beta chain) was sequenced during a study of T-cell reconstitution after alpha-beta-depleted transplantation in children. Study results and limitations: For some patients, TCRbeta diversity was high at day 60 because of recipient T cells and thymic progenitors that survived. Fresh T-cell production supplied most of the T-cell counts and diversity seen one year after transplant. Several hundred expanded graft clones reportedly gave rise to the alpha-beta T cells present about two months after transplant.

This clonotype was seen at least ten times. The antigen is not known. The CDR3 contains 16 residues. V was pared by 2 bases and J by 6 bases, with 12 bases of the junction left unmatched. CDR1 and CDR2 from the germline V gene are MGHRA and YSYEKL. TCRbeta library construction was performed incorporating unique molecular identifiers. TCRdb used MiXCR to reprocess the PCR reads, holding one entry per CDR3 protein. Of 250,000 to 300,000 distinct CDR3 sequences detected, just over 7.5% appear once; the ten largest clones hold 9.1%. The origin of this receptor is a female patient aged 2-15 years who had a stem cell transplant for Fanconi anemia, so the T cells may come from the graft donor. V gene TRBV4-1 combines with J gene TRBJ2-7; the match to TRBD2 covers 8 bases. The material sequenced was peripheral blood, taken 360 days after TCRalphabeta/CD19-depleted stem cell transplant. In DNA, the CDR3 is TGCGCCAGCAGCCAAAACTTCGGGACTAGGTCCGGCGAGCAGTACTTC. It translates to CASSQNFGTRSGEQYF.